Presented here are 25 T cell receptor beta chains from one specimen sequenced in a study of blood T cell repertoires in COVID-19. The method was immunoSEQ multiplex PCR; TCRdb's version includes in-frame clones alone and lacks a portion of them. The sample includes 77,000 or so clones, approximately 80% seen only once; the top ten take approximately 6%. Sequenced material: peripheral blood. Receptors were obtained from a woman aged 55-69 years with acute or convalescent COVID-19.

The chain couples TRBV25-1 to TRBJ1-2, with TRBD1 identical over 8 bases. V trimming: 6 bases; J trimming: 8 bases; junction bases outside the gene matches: 8. Germline assignment: CDR1 MGHDK and CDR2 SYGVNS. The length of the CDR3 is 13 residues. CDR3 sequence (DNA): TGTGCCAGCAGGGACAGGGAGATGGTCGGCTACACCTTC. Residues: CASRDREMVGYTF.

The CDR3 DNA is TGCGCCAGCTGCACCTCCGACACAGGGGGCAGTGAGCAGTTCTTC. Protein: CASCTSDTGGSEQFF. The chain links TRBV5-1 to TRBJ2-1, with 9 positions matching TRBD1. The V gene's germline CDR1 is SGHRS and CDR2 YFSETQ. CDR3 length: 15 residues. V gave up 7 bases and J gave up 9 bases; unmatched junction bases: 14.

J is TRBJ1-2 and V is TRBV3-1 (or the pseudogene TRBV3-2); 7 bases fit TRBD1. Germline V gene sequence: CDR1 LGHDT, CDR2 YNNKEL (reference sequence). V lost 2 bases and J lost 1; bases outside the gene matches: 1. CDR3 length equals 14 residues. The CDR3, as DNA: TGTGCCAGCAGCCAAACAGGGGTTAACTATGGCTACACCTTC. It encodes CASSQTGVNYGYTF.

The chain is built from TRBV6-5 and TRBJ1-5; the D is unclear. This CDR3 spans 12 amino acids. The V end lost 4 bases, the J end lost 3 bases, and 4 bases lay between the germline ends. CDR1 is MNHEY, CDR2 SVGAGI, per germline. Written as DNA, the CDR3 is TGTGCCAGCAGTTCCGTCAATCAGCCCCAGCATTTT. It specifies CASSSVNQPQHF.

The chain is built from TRBV30 and TRBJ1-1; no firm D call. The germline gives CDR1 GTSNPN, CDR2 SVGIG (reference sequence). There are 14 residues in the CDR3. V was shortened by 0 bases and J by 3 bases, with 11 bases between the two germline ends. As DNA, the CDR3 is TGTGCCTGGAGTGTAGGAGGTAGTCACACTGAAGCTTTCTTT. Translating it yields CAWSVGGSHTEAFF.

The V gene is TRBV9, the J gene TRBJ1-3, with D perhaps matching TRBD1 (5 bases). The CDR3 spans 15 residues. Trimming left V 5 bases short and J 4 bases short, with 16 bases between. From germline, CDR1 is SGDLS and CDR2 YYNGEE. CDR3: CASSGAPTGGNTIYF. DNA for the CDR3: TGTGCCAGCAGTGGGGCCCCAACCGGGGGAAACACCATATATTTT.

This clone turned up a few times. The V call is TRBV27, the J call TRBJ1-6; D possibly corresponds to TRBD1 (6 bases). The ends were cut back, 3 bases at V and 5 bases at J, with 11 bases in the middle. Germline V gene data show CDR1 as MNHEY and CDR2 as SMNVEV (reference sequence). The length of the CDR3 is 15 residues. The CDR3 bases are TGTGCCAGCAGTTTTGGGCAGGGGAATAATTCACCCCTCCACTTT. Amino acids: CASSFGQGNNSPLHF.

The chain couples TRBV18 to TRBJ2-1; D uncertain. Trimming left V 3 bases short and J 4 bases short, with 7 bases between. The CDR3 is 13 residues long. Germline loops: CDR1 KGHSH, CDR2 LQKENI. CDR3 DNA: TGTGCCAGCTCACCTAATCCTTACAATGAGCAGTTCTTC. Translation: CASSPNPYNEQFF. Drawing the rest from reference TRBV18 and TRBJ2-1, the complete variable domain is NAGVMQNPRHLVRRRGQEARLRCSPMKGHSHVYWYRQLPEEGLKFMVYLQKENIIDESGMPKERFSAEFPKEGPSILRIQQVVRGDSAAYFCASSPNPYNEQFFGPGTRLTVL.

This clone was counted a single time. This chain uses TRBV6-5 with TRBJ1-1; 7 bases line up with TRBD1. Germline V gives CDR1 MNHEY, CDR2 SVGAGI. CDR3 length: 14 residues. Trimming removed 7 bases from V and 1 base from J; junction bases left unmatched: 6. In DNA form, the CDR3 reads TGTGCCAGCACCGTGGACAGGTCGAACACTGAAGCTTTCTTT. Translating it yields CASTVDRSNTEAFF.

The rearrangement uses TRBV6-5 and TRBJ2-1; D remains unclear. Deletions cut 6 bases from V and 0 bases from J, with 9 bases between. This CDR3 contains 14 residues. The germline V gene encodes CDR1 MNHEY and CDR2 SVGAGI. The CDR3 DNA is TGTGCCAGCAGCGCAGGTAGCTCCTACAATGAGCAGTTCTTC. Its translation: CASSAGSSYNEQFF.

The chain has TRBV24-1 and TRBJ2-3, with D perhaps matching TRBD1 (6 bases). Trimming removed 9 bases at V and 4 bases at J, with 16 bases between. Per the germline V gene, CDR1 is KGHDR and CDR2 is SFDVKD. CDR3 length: 14 amino acids. The CDR3 DNA is TGTGCCACCTTAAGCCGACAGGCGGCAGATACGCAGTATTTT. This gives the protein CATLSRQAADTQYF.

The chain combines TRBV7-2 with TRBJ1-6; TRBD1 aligns across 8 bases. J gave up 11 bases and V 5 bases, and 8 bases lay outside the gene matches. This CDR3 is 14 amino acids long. The germline V gene has CDR1 SGHTA and CDR2 FQGNSA. CDR3 in DNA: TGTGCCAGCAGCCCTAGGGACAGGTTTCCACCCCTCCACTTT. Its protein product is CASSPRDRFPPLHF.

Concerning this clone itself: This CDR3 is also generated by other DNA sequences in the sample. The chain carries TRBV18 and TRBJ1-6, with TRBD1 as a possible D gene (6 bases). The V end was cut by 3 bases, the J end by 3 bases, with 9 bases between. This CDR3 comprises 15 residues. Germline V gene data show CDR1 as KGHSH and CDR2 as LQKENI. The CDR3 DNA reads TGTGCCAGCTCACCCTTGGACAGCTATAATTCACCCCTCCACTTT. Its protein product is CASSPLDSYNSPLHF.

J is TRBJ1-3 and V is TRBV29-1, with no clear D. V lost 3 bases, J lost 10 bases, and 7 bases lay in between. This CDR3 spans 10 amino acids. The germline gives CDR1 SQVTM, CDR2 ANQGSEA. This chain's CDR3 is CSVEEGTIYF. The CDR3 nucleotides read TGCAGCGTTGAGGAGGGAACCATATATTTT.

The gene calls are TRBV9 and TRBJ2-5; 11 bases are a match to TRBD2. CDR1 is SGDLS, CDR2 YYNGEE, per germline. J gave up 5 bases and V 3 bases, and 9 bases lay outside the gene matches. This CDR3 comprises 16 residues. The CDR3 DNA reads as TGTGCCAGCAGCGAAGGTAGCGGGGGGGCTGGGGAGACCCAGTACTTC. This encodes CASSEGSGGAGETQYF.

This chain links TRBV5-1 with TRBJ2-3; 11 bases are shared with TRBD2. The ends lost 4 bases at V and 1 base at J; junction bases unmatched: 8. The CDR3 runs 17 residues. Germline loops: CDR1 SGHRS, CDR2 YFSETQ. CDR3 sequence: CASSVSGGARGTDTQYF. In DNA, the CDR3 is TGCGCCAGCAGCGTTAGCGGGGGGGCCCGGGGCACAGATACGCAGTATTTT. The variable domain in full, completed from reference TRBV5-1 and TRBJ2-3, reads KAGVTQTPRYLIKTRGQQVTLSCSPISGHRSVSWYQQTPGQGLQFLFEYFSETQRNKGNFPGRFSGRQFSNSRSEMNVSTLELGDSALYLCASSVSGGARGTDTQYFGPGTRLTVL.

The chain links TRBV9 to TRBJ2-1; D may be TRBD1 (9 bases). Trimming stripped 4 bases from V and 12 bases from J, with 26 bases between. The CDR3 is 16 amino acids. Germline assignment: CDR1 SGDLS and CDR2 YYNGEE. CDR3: CASSPHGGDRDFGQFF. Written as DNA, the CDR3 is TGTGCCAGCAGCCCCCACGGGGGGGACAGGGATTTTGGGCAGTTCTTC.

The rearrangement links TRBV24-1 to TRBJ2-3; 13 bases match TRBD2. Germline V CDR1 and CDR2: KGHDR, SFDVKD. The V segment lost 4 bases and the J segment 2 bases; nucleotides outside the gene matches: 8. The CDR3 is 18 amino acids. The DNA of the CDR3 is TGTGCCACCAGTGACCTTCGGACTAGCGGGGGAGCCACAGATACGCAGTATTTT. Translation: CATSDLRTSGGATDTQYF.

This clone was seen only a few times. V and J are TRBV6-5 and TRBJ2-5, with D unresolved. Germline-derived CDR1 and CDR2 are MNHEY and SVGAGI. Trimming left V 5 bases short and J 4 bases short, with 5 bases between. The CDR3 contains 11 residues. The CDR3 sequence is CASSTGETQYF. The CDR3 bases are TGTGCCAGCAGTACGGGAGAGACCCAGTACTTC.

The chain uses TRBV23-1 and TRBJ2-5; 8 bases are shared with TRBD1. TRBV23-1 carries the ORF label, with uncertain function. This CDR3 contains 17 residues. The V and J ends lost 2 bases and 4 bases, in that order; junction bases with no gene match: 12. CDR3 protein: CASSQTKLARGPETQYF. CDR3 coding DNA: TGCGCCAGCAGTCAAACGAAATTGGCCAGGGGGCCAGAGACCCAGTACTTC.

V is TRBV24-1 and J is TRBJ1-5; 10 bases line up with TRBD1. The CDR3 has 15 residues. V shed 3 bases, J shed 4 bases, and the junction held 2 bases outside the gene matches. Germline loops: CDR1 KGHDR, CDR2 SFDVKD. This CDR3 is CATSDGQGVNQPQHF. DNA for the CDR3: TGTGCCACCAGTGATGGACAGGGGGTAAATCAGCCCCAGCATTTT.

The rearrangement joins TRBV11-2 to TRBJ1-2; 11 bases are shared with TRBD1. CDR3 size: 16 residues. Trimming cost V 7 bases and J 2 bases; bases outside gene matches: 9. Germline V lookup: CDR1 SGHAT, CDR2 FQNNGV. The CDR3 region is CASNYLRDRGNYGYTF. The CDR3 DNA reads TGTGCCAGCAACTACCTGCGGGACAGGGGGAACTATGGCTACACCTTC.

CDR3 region: CASSIGQGRGEQFF. The CDR3 bases are TGTGCCAGTAGTATTGGACAGGGGCGGGGTGAGCAGTTCTTC. The rearrangement joins TRBV19 to TRBJ2-1; the match to TRBD1 covers 9 bases. Germline lookup yields CDR1 LNHDA and CDR2 SQIVND (reference sequence). V shed 3 bases, J shed 9 bases, and the junction held 6 bases outside the gene matches. CDR3 length: 14 residues.

V is TRBV2 and J is TRBJ2-1; 7 nucleotides line up with TRBD2. The CDR3 extends over 14 amino acids. Germline V CDR1 and CDR2: SNHLY, FYNNEI. Trimming at V came to 2 bases and at J to 10 bases, leaving 8 bases not matched to a gene. The DNA of the CDR3 is TGTGCCAGCAGTGAAAAGCGGGGACCAGGGGAGCAGTTCTTC. Encoded protein: CASSEKRGPGEQFF.

V and J are TRBV5-4 and TRBJ2-5, with TRBD2 matching 8 bases. From germline, CDR1 is SGHNT and CDR2 YYREEE (reference sequence). The ends lost 5 bases at V and 5 bases at J; junction bases unmatched: 8. The CDR3 consists of 14 residues. The CDR3 DNA reads as TGTGCCAGCAGACCCGGGGGGGCCGGGGAGACCCAGTACTTC. It yields the protein CASRPGGAGETQYF.